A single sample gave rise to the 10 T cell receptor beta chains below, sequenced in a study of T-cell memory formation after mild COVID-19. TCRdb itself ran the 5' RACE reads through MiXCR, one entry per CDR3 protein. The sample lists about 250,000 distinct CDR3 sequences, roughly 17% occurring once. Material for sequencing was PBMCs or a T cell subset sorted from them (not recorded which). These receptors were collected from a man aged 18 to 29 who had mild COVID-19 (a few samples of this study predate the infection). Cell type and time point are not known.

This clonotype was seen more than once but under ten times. The CDR3 spells CASSPQGEADTQYF. The CDR3 DNA is TGTGCCAGCAGCCCACAGGGCGAGGCGGATACGCAGTATTTT. The chain is built from TRBV5-6 and TRBJ2-3, with TRBD1 as a possible D gene (6 bases). The length of the CDR3 is 14 residues. Germline lookup yields CDR1 SGHDT and CDR2 YYEEEE. V was shortened by 4 bases and J by 6 bases, with 15 bases between the two germline ends.

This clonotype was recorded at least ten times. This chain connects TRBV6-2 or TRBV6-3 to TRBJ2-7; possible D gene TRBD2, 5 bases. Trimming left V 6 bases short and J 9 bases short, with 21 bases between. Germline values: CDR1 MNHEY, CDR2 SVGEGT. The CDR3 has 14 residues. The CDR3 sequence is CASSLRTGLTAQYF. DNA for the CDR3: TGTGCCAGCAGCCTACGGACCGGACTGACGGCGCAGTACTTC.

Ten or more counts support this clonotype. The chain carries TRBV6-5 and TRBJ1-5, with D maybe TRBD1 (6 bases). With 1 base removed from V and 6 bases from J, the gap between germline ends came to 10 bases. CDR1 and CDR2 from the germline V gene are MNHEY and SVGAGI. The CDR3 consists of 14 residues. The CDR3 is CASSYLGGSQPQHF. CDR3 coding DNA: TGTGCCAGCAGTTACTTAGGGGGTAGTCAGCCCCAGCATTTT.

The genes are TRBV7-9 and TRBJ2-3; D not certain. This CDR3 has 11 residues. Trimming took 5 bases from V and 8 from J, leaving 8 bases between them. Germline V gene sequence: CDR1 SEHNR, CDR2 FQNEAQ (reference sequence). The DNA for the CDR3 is TGTGCCAGCAGCCCAGTCGGTACGCAGTATTTT. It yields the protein CASSPVGTQYF.

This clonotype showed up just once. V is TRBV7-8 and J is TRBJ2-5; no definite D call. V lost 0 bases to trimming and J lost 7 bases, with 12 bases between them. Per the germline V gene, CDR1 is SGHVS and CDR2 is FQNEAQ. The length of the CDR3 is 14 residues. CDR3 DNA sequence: TGTGCCAGCAGCTTAGCGCGCTGGTTAGGGACCCAGTACTTC. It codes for CASSLARWLGTQYF.

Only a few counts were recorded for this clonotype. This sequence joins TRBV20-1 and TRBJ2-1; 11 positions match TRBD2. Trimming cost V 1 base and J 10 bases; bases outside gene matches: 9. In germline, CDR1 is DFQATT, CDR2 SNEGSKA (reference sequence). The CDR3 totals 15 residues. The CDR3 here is CSARGFLAGGPEQFF. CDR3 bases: TGCAGTGCTAGAGGTTTCTTAGCGGGGGGGCCGGAGCAGTTCTTC.

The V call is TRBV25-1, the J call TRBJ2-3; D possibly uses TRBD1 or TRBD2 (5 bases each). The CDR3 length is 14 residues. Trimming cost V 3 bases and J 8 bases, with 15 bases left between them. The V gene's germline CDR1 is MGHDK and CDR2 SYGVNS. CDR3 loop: CASSDWGTAGTQYF. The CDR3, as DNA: TGTGCCAGCAGTGACTGGGGGACCGCTGGTACGCAGTATTTT.

The CDR3 is CSIPRAPGNYEQYF. Here the CDR3 DNA reads TGCAGTATACCCAGGGCGCCCGGGAACTACGAGCAGTACTTC. The chain combines TRBV20-1 with TRBJ2-7; the D call may be TRBD1 or TRBD2 (5 bases each). Germline V CDR1 and CDR2: DFQATT, SNEGSKA (reference sequence). The V and J ends lost 8 bases and 3 bases respectively, with 20 bases between them. This CDR3 has 14 amino acids.

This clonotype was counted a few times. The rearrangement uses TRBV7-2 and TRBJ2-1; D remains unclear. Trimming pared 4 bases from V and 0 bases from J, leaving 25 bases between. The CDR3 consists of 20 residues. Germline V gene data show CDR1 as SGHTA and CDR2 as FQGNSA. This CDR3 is CASSSLAPSVSGRSYNEQFF. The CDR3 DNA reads TGTGCCAGCAGCTCCTTGGCCCCGAGCGTGAGTGGCCGCTCCTACAATGAGCAGTTCTTC.

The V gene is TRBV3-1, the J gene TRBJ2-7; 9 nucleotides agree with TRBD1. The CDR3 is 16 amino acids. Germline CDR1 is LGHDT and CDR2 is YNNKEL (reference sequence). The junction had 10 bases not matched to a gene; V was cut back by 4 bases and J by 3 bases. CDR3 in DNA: TGTGCCAGCAGCCCACCCACCGGGACAGGGAACTACGAGCAGTACTTC. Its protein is CASSPPTGTGNYEQYF.